This T cell receptor (beta chain) was identified during a study of tumor-infiltrating lymphocytes in primary liver carcinoma. As for the study in general: Donors had hepatocellular carcinoma or combined HCC and intrahepatic cholangiocarcinoma. About 3.5 to 8 million productive TCRbeta reads were obtained from the samples, with similar numbers across tissue types.

The source material, about 17-31 mg of unsorted bulk tissue, was used to co-extract RNA and DNA. Five discrete regions of every tumor underwent sampling. The study found over 75% viable tumor cells in every tumor sample. The V segment lost 9 bases and the J segment 1 base; nucleotides outside the gene matches: 15. CDR1 is SEHNR, CDR2 FQNEAQ, per germline (reference sequence). The CDR3 runs 18 residues. TCR beta cDNA was reverse-transcribed from 400 to 500 ng of total RNA. The reaction used a constant-region primer and ProtoScript II reverse transcriptase. Three nested multiplex PCR rounds, a slightly modified ARM-PCR, produced the libraries for TCR beta. Rounds one and two of PCR, each of about 10 cycles, were primed with TRBV1-TRBV30 forward primers and a C-beta reverse primer. Each CDR3 protein gets one entry after TCRdb re-called the multiplex PCR reads with MiXCR. The sample has 90,000 to 150,000 distinct CDR3 sequences; about 68% are singletons.

J is TRBJ1-4 and V is TRBV7-9; 9 bases fit TRBD1. The specimen was liver tumor tissue from sampling region 1. Regarding subset: tumor region T1, superior pole. This receptor was identified in an older woman with primary liver carcinoma and hepatitis B virus infection. The CDR3 DNA reads as TGTGCCAGGACCTTATCCGCGGGACAGGGAAGAACTAATGAAAAACTGTTTTTT. It translates to CARTLSAGQGRTNEKLFF.